The source of this T cell receptor (beta chain) is a study of cytomegalovirus exposure and HLA in healthy donors. Study conclusions and caveats: The study designated 150 or so TCR beta chains cytomegalovirus-associated. With high specificity and sensitivity, the classifier reportedly diagnosed cytomegalovirus status. Subsequent analysis revealed that first-cohort TCR clusters tended to co-occur in the approximately 120 validation repertoires.

The donors were members of the validation cohort comprising about 120 subjects, separate from the approximately 630-subject first cohort. For this clone: The target antigen is unknown.

This table comes from immunoSEQ multiplex PCR, and its TCRdb copy is limited to in-frame clones, with some not included. The profile shows some 61,000 clones, about 97% of them singletons. The sample was PBMCs. The TCR originated in a woman between 18 and 29 years old in good health and CMV-seropositive.

CDR3 protein: CASSWTSGGTGELFF. CDR3 DNA sequence: TGTGCCAGCAGCTGGACTAGCGGGGGAACCGGGGAGCTGTTTTTT. V gene TRBV7-3 combines with J gene TRBJ2-2; 13 nucleotides agree with TRBD2. Looked up from germline, CDR1 is SGHTA and CDR2 is FQGTGA. Unmatched junction bases numbered 1, after V lost 4 bases and J lost 5 bases. This CDR3 is built from 15 residues.